Below, 12 T cell receptor beta chains from the same sample are listed, as sequenced in a study of T cell repertoires in aging, cancer and after chemotherapy. A mixed TRB-A/B primer pool amplified rearranged TRB by multiplex touch-down PCR. TCRdb processed the multiplex PCR reads anew with MiXCR; each CDR3 protein has one entry. The table records 10,000 to 15,000 distinct CDR3 sequences, around 30% of them present only once. The template was genomic DNA from peripheral blood, not RNA. The sequenced sample was blood. The source of these receptors is a human donor with a blood cancer.

The chain links TRBV6-5 to TRBJ1-6; D gene ambiguous. Trimming took off 6 bases at V and 9 bases at J, with 21 bases between the two ends. The germline CDR1 and CDR2 sequences are MNHEY and SVGAGI. The CDR3 spans 16 residues. The CDR3 bases are TGTGCCAGCAGCACCCAAGAGGCGCTCTTTATTTCACCCCTCCACTTT. The encoded protein is CASSTQEALFISPLHF.

This clonotype was found many times. The genes are TRBV6-5 and TRBJ2-7, with 9 nucleotides matching TRBD1. The V segment lost 2 bases and the J segment 3 bases; nucleotides outside the gene matches: 5. Germline lookup yields CDR1 MNHEY and CDR2 SVGAGI. CDR3 length: 15 amino acids. The CDR3 sequence is CASSYKGTGIYEQYF. For the CDR3, the DNA is TGTGCCAGCAGTTACAAGGGGACAGGGATCTACGAGCAGTACTTC.

This clonotype occurred a few times. V and J are TRBV4-3 and TRBJ1-4; D uncertain. V was shortened by 2 bases and J by 8 bases, with 18 bases between the two germline ends. The CDR3 contains 16 residues. Per the germline V gene, CDR1 is LGHNA and CDR2 is YSLEER. The CDR3 region is CASSQLGEGRSEKLFF. The CDR3 DNA reads as TGCGCCAGCAGCCAACTTGGTGAAGGGCGAAGCGAAAAACTGTTTTTT.

By share of the sample, this clonotype is medium-sized (0.01 to 0.1%). The chain combines TRBV15 with TRBJ1-4; D call uncertain. CDR3 size: 15 residues. From germline, CDR1 is LNHNV and CDR2 YYDKDF (reference sequence). Trimming cost V 0 bases and J 8 bases, with 13 bases left between them. This CDR3 reads CATSRDVLQPEKLFF. The CDR3 coding sequence is TGTGCCACCAGCAGAGATGTGCTACAACCGGAAAAACTGTTTTTT.

Judged by abundance, this clonotype is medium-sized. The chain carries TRBV30 and TRBJ1-4; D is possibly TRBD1 (5 bases). Per the germline V gene, CDR1 is GTSNPN and CDR2 is SVGIG (reference sequence). V lost 8 bases and J lost 3, with 10 bases in between. CDR3 length equals 12 residues. The DNA of the CDR3 is TGTGCCGGAAGGGGACCTAATGAAAAACTGTTTTTT. This gives the protein CAGRGPNEKLFF.

This clonotype is judged medium-sized (0.01 to 0.1%). J is TRBJ2-2 and V is TRBV19; 10 bases are a match to TRBD1. The germline V gene encodes CDR1 LNHDA and CDR2 SQIVND (reference sequence). The CDR3 contains 15 residues. J lost 5 bases, V lost 2 bases, and 2 bases had no gene match. The CDR3 DNA sequence: TGTGCCAGTAGTATACGACAGGGGGCGACCGGGGAGCTGTTTTTT. Translating gives CASSIRQGATGELFF.

This clonotype ranks as medium-sized. The chain links TRBV29-1 to TRBJ2-3; 12 bases agree with TRBD1. V shed 7 bases and J 5 bases; nucleotides not matched to a gene: 7. Germline V gene data show CDR1 as SQVTM and CDR2 as ANQGSEA. The CDR3 covers 14 residues. This chain's CDR3 is CSATGQGAGDTQYF. CDR3 nucleotides: TGCAGCGCAACGGGACAGGGGGCTGGAGATACGCAGTATTTT.

The chain is built from TRBV6-4 and TRBJ2-7, with a tentative D call TRBD1 (6 bases). Germline V gives CDR1 MRHNA, CDR2 SNTAGT. The germline V and J ends were trimmed by 2 bases and 7 bases, with 15 bases remaining between them. There are 14 residues in the CDR3. The CDR3 here is CASSDRDIRGEQYF. Here the CDR3 DNA reads TGTGCCAGCAGTGACCGGGACATCCGTGGGGAGCAGTACTTC.

Comments on this clonotype: At one boundary the junction diverges from the germline segment, which might be a read error. V and J are TRBV7-9 and TRBJ1-1; a weak D match, TRBD1 (6 bases). Germline V CDR1 and CDR2: SEHNR, FQNEAQ (reference sequence). This CDR3 is built from 12 residues. For the CDR3, the DNA is TGTGACAGCAGCTTACAGGGACCTGAAGCTTTCTTT. This encodes CDSSLQGPEAFF.

As for this clonotype: A much more abundant neighbour one base away suggests this may be a read error. CDR3 DNA sequence: TGTGTCAGTAGGGCCGGGACTAGGGGCTACAATGAGCAGTTCTTC. It specifies CVSRAGTRGYNEQFF. V usage is TRBV19 and J usage is TRBJ2-1, with TRBD2 matching over 8 bases. This CDR3 has 15 amino acids. Germline CDR1 and CDR2: LNHDA and SQIVND (reference sequence).

This clonotype was observed a few times. The chain joins TRBV10-2 to TRBJ2-7; TRBD2 agrees at 8 bases. CDR3 size: 15 residues. The trim removed 5 bases at V and 2 bases at J, leaving 8 bases unmatched. Germline V gene sequence: CDR1 WSHSY, CDR2 SAAADI. CDR3 region: CASSTGGLGPYEQYV. The DNA for the CDR3 is TGCGCCAGCAGTACGGGGGGACTAGGGCCCTACGAGCAGTACGTC.

The V and J genes are TRBV12-3 or TRBV12-4 and TRBJ2-5; 8 positions match TRBD2. The CDR3 extends over 14 amino acids. Trimming cost V 5 bases and J 10 bases; bases outside gene matches: 12. CDR3 nucleotides: TGTGCCAGCAGTACCCGGGACTCGGGGGGGGACCAGTACTTC. This gives the protein CASSTRDSGGDQYF.